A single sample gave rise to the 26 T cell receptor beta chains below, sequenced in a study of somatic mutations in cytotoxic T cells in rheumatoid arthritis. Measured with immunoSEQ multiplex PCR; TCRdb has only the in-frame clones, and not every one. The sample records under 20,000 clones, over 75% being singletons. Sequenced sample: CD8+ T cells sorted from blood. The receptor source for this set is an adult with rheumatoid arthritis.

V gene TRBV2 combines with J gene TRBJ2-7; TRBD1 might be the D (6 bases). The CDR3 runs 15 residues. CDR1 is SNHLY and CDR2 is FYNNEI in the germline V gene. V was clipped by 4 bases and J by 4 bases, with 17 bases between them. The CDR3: CASSGWDTDSYEQYF. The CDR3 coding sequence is TGTGCCAGCAGTGGATGGGACACGGATTCATACGAGCAGTACTTC.

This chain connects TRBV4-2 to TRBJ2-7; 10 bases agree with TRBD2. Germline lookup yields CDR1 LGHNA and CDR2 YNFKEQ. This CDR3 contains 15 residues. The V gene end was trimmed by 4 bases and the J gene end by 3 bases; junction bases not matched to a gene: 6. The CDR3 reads CASSPLAGKGYEQYF. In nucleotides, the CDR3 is TGTGCCAGCAGCCCACTAGCGGGGAAGGGCTACGAGCAGTACTTC.

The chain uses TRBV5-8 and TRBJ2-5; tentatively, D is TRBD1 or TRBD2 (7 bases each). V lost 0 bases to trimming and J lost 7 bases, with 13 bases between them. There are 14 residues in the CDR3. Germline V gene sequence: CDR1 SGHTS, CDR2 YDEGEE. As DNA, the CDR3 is TGTGCCAGCAGCTTGGACACCAGGGGGGGGACCCAGTACTTC. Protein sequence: CASSLDTRGGTQYF.

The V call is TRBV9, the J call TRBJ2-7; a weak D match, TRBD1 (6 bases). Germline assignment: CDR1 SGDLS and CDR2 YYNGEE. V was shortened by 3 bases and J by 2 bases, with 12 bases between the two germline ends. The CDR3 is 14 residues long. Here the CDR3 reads CASSGTGPAYEQYF. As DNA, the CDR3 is TGTGCCAGCAGCGGCACAGGGCCCGCCTACGAGCAGTACTTC.

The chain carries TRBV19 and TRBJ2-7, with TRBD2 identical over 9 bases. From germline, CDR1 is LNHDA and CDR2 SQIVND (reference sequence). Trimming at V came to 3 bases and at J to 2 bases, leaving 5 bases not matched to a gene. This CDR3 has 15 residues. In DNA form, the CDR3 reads TGTGCCAGTAGTATGGGAGCGGGGGGCACCTACGAGCAGTACTTC. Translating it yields CASSMGAGGTYEQYF.

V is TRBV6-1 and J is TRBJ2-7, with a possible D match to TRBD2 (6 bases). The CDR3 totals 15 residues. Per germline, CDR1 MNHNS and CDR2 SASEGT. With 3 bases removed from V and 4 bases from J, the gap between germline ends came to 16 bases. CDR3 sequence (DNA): TGTGCCAGCAGTGAGGGAGGCGCAGCCAGATACGAGCAGTACTTC. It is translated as CASSEGGAARYEQYF.

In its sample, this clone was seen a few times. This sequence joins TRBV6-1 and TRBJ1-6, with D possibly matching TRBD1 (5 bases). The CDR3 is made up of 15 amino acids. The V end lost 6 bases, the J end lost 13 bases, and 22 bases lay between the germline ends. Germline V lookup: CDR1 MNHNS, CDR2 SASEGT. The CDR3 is CASSKKVAGPEPLHF. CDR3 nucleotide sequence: TGTGCCAGCAGCAAGAAAGTGGCGGGGCCAGAGCCCCTCCACTTT.

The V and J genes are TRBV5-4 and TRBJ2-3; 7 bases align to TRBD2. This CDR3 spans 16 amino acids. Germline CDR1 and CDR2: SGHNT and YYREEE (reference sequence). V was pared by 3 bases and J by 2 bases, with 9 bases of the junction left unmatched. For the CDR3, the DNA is TGTGCCAGCAGCTCCCCCCAGCGGGGAGACACAGATACGCAGTATTTT. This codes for CASSSPQRGDTDTQYF.

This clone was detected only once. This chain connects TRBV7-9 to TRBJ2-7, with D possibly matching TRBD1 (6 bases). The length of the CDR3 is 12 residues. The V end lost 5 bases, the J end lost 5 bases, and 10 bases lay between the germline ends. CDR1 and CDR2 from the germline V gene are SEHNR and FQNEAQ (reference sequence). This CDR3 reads CASSTQGNEQYF. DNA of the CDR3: TGTGCCAGCAGCACACAGGGTAACGAGCAGTACTTC. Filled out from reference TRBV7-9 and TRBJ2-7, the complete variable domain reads DTGVSQNPRHKITKRGQNVTFRCDPISEHNRLYWYRQTLGQGPEFLTYFQNEAQLEKSRLLSDRFSAERPKGSFSTLEIQRTEQGDSAMYLCASSTQGNEQYFGPGTRLTVT.

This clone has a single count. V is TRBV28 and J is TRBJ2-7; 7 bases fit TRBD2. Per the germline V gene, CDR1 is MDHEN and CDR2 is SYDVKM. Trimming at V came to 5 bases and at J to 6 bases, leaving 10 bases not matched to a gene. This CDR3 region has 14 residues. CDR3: CASSPLRELPEQYF. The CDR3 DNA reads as TGTGCCAGCAGTCCCCTGCGGGAGTTGCCCGAGCAGTACTTC.

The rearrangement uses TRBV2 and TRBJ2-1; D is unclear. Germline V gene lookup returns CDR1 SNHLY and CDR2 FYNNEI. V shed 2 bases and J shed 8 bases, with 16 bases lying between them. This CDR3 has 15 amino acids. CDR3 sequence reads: CASSEPEALGDEQFF. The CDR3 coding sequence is TGTGCCAGCAGTGAACCCGAAGCCCTTGGGGATGAGCAGTTCTTC.

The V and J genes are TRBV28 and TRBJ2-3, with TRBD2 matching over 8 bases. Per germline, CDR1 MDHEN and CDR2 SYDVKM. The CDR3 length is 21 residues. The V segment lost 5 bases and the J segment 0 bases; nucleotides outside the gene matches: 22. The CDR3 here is CASSPPGGAVHQRESTDTQYF. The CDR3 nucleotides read TGTGCCAGCAGTCCCCCGGGGGGGGCGGTCCACCAAAGGGAGAGCACAGATACGCAGTATTTT.

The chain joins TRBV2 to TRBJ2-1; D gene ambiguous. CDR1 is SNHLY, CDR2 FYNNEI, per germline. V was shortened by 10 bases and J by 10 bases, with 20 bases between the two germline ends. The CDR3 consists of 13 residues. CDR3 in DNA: TGTGCCAACCTTCAACCTAGGACGGACGAGCAGTTCTTC. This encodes CANLQPRTDEQFF.

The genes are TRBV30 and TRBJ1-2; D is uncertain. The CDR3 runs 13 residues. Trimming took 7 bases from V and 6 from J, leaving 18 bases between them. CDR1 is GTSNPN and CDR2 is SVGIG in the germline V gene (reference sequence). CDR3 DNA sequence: TGTGCCTCTCCTCTCGGTCCTCCCCATGGCTACACCTTC. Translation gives CASPLGPPHGYTF.

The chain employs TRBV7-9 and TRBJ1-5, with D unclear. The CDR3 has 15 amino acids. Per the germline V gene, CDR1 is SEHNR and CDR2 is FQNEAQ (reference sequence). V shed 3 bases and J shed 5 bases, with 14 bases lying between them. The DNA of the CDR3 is TGTGCCAGCAGCTTCCTTGGGTTGGTCGATCAGCCCCAGCATTTT. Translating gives CASSFLGLVDQPQHF.

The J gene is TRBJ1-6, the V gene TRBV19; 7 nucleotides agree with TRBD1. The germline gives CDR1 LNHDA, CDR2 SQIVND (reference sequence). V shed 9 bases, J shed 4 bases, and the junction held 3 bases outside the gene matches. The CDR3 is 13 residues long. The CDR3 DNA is TGTGCCAGCCTACAGGGGTATAATTCACCCCTCCACTTT. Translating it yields CASLQGYNSPLHF.

CDR3 sequence reads: CASSPWFRAGLEKLFF. Written as DNA, the CDR3 is TGCGCCAGCAGCCCCTGGTTCAGGGCAGGGCTCGAAAAACTGTTTTTT. The V call is TRBV5-1, the J call TRBJ1-4, with a tentative D call TRBD1 (5 bases). Trimming stripped 4 bases from V and 8 bases from J, with 21 bases between. The length of the CDR3 is 16 residues. The germline V gene encodes CDR1 SGHRS and CDR2 YFSETQ.

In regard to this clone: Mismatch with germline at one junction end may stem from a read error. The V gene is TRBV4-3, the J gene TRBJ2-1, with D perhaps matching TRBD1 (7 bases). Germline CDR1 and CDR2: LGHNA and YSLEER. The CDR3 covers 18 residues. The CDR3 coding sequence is TGCGTCAGCAGCCAAGATCTAGGAGGGGGCGCGTTCTCAAATGAGCAGTTCTTC. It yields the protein CVSSQDLGGGAFSNEQFF.

The CDR3 protein is CASSPLLGQGEKLFF. The CDR3 nucleotides are TGTGCCAGCAGCCCCCTATTGGGACAGGGGGAAAAACTGTTTTTT. The chain is built from TRBV4-2 and TRBJ1-4; 10 bases are shared with TRBD1. With V trimmed by 4 bases and J by 8 bases, 7 bases remained unmatched. The germline V gene has CDR1 LGHNA and CDR2 YNFKEQ. The CDR3 covers 15 residues.

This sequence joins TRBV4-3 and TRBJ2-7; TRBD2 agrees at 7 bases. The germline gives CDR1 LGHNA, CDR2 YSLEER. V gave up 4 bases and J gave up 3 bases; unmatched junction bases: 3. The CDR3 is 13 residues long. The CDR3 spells CASSPGLYYEQYF. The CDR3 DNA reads TGCGCCAGCAGCCCGGGACTATACTACGAGCAGTACTTC.

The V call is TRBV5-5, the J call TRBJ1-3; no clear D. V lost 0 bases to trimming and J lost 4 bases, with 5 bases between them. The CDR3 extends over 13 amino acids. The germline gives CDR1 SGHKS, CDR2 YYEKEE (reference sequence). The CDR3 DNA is TGTGCCAGCAGCTTGGTTGGCGGAAACACCATATATTTT. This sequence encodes CASSLVGGNTIYF.

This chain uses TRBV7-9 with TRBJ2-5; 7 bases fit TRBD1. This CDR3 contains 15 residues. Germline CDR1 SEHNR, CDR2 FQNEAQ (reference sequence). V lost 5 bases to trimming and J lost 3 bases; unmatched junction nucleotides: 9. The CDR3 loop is CASSVYEGAEETQYF. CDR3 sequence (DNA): TGTGCCAGCAGCGTATACGAGGGGGCAGAAGAGACCCAGTACTTC.

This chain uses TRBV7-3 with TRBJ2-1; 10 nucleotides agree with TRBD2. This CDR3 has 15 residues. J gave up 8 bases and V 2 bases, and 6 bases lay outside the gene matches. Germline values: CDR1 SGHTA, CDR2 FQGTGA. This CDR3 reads CASSLVGLAGDEQFF. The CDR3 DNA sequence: TGTGCCAGCAGCTTAGTTGGTCTAGCGGGAGATGAGCAGTTCTTC.

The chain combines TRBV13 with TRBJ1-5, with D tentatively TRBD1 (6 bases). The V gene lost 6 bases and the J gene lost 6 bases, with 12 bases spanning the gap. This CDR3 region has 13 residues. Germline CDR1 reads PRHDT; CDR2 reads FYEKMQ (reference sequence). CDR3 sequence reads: CASSERGLQPQHF. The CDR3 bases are TGTGCCAGCAGTGAGCGGGGGCTTCAGCCCCAGCATTTT.

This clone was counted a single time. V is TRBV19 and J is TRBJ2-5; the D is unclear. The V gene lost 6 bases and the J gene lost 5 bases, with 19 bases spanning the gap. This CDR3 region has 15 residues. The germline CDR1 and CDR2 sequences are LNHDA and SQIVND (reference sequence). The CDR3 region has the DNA TGTGCCAGTAGCCCCCTCCCCCTCGGGTGGGAGACCCAGTACTTC. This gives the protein CASSPLPLGWETQYF. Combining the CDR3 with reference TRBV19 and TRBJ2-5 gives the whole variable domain DGGITQSPKYLFRKEGQNVTLSCEQNLNHDAMYWYRQDPGQGLRLIYYSQIVNDFQKGDIAEGYSVSREKKESFPLTVTSAQKNPTAFYLCASSPLPLGWETQYFGPGTRLLVL.

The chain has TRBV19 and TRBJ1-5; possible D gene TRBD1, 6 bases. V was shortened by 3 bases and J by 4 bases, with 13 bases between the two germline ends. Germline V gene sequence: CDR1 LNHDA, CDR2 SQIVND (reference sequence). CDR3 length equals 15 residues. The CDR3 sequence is CASSMGSGANQPQHF. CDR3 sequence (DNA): TGTGCCAGTAGTATGGGGTCAGGGGCTAATCAGCCCCAGCATTTT. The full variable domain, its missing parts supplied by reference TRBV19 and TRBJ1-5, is DGGITQSPKYLFRKEGQNVTLSCEQNLNHDAMYWYRQDPGQGLRLIYYSQIVNDFQKGDIAEGYSVSREKKESFPLTVTSAQKNPTAFYLCASSMGSGANQPQHFGDGTRLSIL.